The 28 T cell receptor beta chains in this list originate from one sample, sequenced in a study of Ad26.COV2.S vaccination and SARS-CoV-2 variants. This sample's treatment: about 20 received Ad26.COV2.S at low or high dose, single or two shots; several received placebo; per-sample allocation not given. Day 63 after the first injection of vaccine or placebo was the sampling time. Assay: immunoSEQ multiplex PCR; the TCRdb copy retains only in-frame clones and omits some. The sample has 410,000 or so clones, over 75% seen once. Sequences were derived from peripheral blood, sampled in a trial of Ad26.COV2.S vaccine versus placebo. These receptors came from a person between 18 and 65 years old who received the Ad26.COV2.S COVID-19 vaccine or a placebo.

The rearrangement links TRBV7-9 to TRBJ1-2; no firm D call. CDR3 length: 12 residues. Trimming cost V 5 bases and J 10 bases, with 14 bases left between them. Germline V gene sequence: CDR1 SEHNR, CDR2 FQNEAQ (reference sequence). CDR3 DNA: TGTGCCAGCAGCGGACCCACACCCGCCTACACCTTC. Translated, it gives CASSGPTPAYTF.

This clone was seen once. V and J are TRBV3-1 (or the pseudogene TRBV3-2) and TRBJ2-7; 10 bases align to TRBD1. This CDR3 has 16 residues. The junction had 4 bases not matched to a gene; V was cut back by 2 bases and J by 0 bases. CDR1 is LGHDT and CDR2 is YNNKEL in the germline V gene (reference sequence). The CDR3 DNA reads TGTGCCAGCAGCCAATTGACAGGGGGCACCTCCTACGAGCAGTACTTC. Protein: CASSQLTGGTSYEQYF.

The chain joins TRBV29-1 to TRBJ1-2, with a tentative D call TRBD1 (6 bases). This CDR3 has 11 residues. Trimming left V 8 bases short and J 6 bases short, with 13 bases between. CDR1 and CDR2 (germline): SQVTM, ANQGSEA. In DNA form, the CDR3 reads TGCAGCTCCCGAGGGGGAGATGGCTACACCTTC. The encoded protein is CSSRGGDGYTF.

The DNA of the CDR3 is TGTGCCAGCAGCCCCCGTGGCAGGGGATCTGGAAACACCATATATTTT. Its protein product is CASSPRGRGSGNTIYF. The chain has TRBV9 and TRBJ1-3, with a tentative D call TRBD1 (6 bases). The CDR3 contains 16 residues. CDR1 is SGDLS and CDR2 is YYNGEE in the germline V gene. V lost 4 bases and J 1 base, leaving 15 bases between the germline ends.

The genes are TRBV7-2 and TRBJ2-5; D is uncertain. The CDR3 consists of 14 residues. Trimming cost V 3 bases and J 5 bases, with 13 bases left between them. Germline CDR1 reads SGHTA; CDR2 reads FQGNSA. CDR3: CASSFYGPAETQYF. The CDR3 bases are TGTGCCAGCAGCTTTTACGGACCGGCGGAGACCCAGTACTTC.

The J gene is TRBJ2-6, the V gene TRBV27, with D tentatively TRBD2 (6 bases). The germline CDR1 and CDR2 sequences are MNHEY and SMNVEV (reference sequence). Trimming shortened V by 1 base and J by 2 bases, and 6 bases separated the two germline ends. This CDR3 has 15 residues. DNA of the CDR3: TGTGCCAGCAGTTTATGGGGGGCTGGGGCCAACGTCCTGACTTTC. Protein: CASSLWGAGANVLTF.

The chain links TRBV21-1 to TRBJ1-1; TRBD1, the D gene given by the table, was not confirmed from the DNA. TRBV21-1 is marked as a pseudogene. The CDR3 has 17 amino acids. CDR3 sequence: CASSKALGQGRNTEAFF. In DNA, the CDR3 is TGTGCCAGCAGCAAAGCGCTAGGACAGGGGCGAAACACTGAAGCTTTCTTT.

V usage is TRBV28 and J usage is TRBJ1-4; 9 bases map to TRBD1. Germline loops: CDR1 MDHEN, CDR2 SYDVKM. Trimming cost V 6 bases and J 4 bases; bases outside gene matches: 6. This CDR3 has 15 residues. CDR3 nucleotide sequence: TGTGCCAGCAGAAACGGACAGGGGCATAATGAAAAACTGTTTTTT. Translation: CASRNGQGHNEKLFF. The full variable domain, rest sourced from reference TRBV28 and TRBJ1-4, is DVKVTQSSRYLVKRTGEKVFLECVQDMDHENMFWYRQDPGLGLRLIYFSYDVKMKEKGDIPEGYSVSREKKERFSLILESASTNQTSMYLCASRNGQGHNEKLFFGSGTQLSVL.

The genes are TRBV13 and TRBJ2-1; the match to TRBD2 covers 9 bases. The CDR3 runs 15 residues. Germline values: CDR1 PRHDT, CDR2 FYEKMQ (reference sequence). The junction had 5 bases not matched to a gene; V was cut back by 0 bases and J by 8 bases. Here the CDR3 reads CASSLGREGGDEQFF. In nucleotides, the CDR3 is TGTGCCAGCAGCTTAGGGCGGGAGGGGGGCGATGAGCAGTTCTTC. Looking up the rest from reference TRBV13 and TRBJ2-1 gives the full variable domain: AAGVIQSPRHLIKEKRETATLKCYPIPRHDTVYWYQQGPGQDPQFLISFYEKMQSDKGSIPDRFSAQQFSDYHSELNMSSLELGDSALYFCASSLGREGGDEQFFGPGTRLTVL.

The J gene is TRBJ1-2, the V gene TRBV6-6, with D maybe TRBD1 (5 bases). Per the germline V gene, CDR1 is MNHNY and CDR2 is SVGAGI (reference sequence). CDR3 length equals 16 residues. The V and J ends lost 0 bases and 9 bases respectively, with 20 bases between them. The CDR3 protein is CASSYSDPGRGRSYTF. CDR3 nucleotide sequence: TGTGCCAGCAGTTACTCAGATCCGGGTAGGGGCAGGAGCTACACCTTC.

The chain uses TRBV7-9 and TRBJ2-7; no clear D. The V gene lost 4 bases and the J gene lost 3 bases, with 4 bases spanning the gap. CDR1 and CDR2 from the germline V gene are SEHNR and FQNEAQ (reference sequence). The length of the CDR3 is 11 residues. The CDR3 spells CASSSNYEQYF. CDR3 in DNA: TGTGCCAGCAGCTCAAACTACGAGCAGTACTTC.

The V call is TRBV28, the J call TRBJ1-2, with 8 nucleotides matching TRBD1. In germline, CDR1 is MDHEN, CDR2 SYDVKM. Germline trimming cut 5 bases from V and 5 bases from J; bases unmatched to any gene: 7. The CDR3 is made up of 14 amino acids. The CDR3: CASSPGDRPYGYTF. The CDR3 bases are TGTGCCAGCAGTCCCGGGGACAGGCCTTATGGCTACACCTTC.

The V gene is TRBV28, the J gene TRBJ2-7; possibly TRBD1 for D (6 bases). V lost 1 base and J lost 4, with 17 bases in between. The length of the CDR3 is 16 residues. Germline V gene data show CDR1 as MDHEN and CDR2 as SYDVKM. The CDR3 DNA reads TGTGCCAGCAGTTTATTCACGGGCCCAGGGGTTTACGAGCAGTACTTC. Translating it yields CASSLFTGPGVYEQYF.

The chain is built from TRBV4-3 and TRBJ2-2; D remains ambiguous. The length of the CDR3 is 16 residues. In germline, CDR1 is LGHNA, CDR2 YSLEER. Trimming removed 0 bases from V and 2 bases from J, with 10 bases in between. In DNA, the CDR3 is TGCGCCAGCAGCCAAGAAACGGGTACCAACACCGGGGAGCTGTTTTTT. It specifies CASSQETGTNTGELFF.

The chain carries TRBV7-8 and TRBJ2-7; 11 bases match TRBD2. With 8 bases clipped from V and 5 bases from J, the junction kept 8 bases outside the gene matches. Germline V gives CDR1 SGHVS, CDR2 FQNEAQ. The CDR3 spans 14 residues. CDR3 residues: CASGPQLAGDEQYF. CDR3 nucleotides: TGTGCCAGCGGTCCCCAACTAGCGGGAGACGAGCAGTACTTC.

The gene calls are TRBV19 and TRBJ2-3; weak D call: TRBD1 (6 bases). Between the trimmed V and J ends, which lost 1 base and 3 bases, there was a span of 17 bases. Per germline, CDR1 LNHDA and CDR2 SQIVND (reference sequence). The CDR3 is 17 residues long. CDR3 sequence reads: CASSIAGDTWGTDTQYF. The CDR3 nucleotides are TGTGCCAGTAGTATAGCCGGGGACACCTGGGGTACAGATACGCAGTATTTT.

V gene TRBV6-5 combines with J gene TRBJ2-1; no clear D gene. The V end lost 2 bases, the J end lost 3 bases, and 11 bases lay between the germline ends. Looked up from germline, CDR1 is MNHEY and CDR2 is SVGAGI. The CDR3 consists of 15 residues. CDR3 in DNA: TGTGCCAGCAGTTACGGGCTAGGCGTCTACAATGAGCAGTTCTTC. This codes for CASSYGLGVYNEQFF.

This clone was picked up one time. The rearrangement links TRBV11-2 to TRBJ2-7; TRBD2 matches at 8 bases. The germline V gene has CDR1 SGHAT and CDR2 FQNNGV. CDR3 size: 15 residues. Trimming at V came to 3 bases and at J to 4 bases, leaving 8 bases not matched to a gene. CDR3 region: CASSFGSLAVYEQYF. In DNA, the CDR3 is TGTGCCAGCAGCTTTGGATCACTAGCGGTTTACGAGCAGTACTTC. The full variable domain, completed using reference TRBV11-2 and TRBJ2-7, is EAGVAQSPRYKIIEKRQSVAFWCNPISGHATLYWYQQILGQGPKLLIQFQNNGVVDDSQLPKDRFSAERLKGVDSTLKIQPAKLEDSAVYLCASSFGSLAVYEQYFGPGTRLTVT.

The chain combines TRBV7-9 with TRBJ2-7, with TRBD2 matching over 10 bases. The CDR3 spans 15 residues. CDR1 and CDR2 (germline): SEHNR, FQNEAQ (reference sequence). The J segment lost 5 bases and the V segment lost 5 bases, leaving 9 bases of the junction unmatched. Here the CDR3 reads CASSTLAGGIHEQYF. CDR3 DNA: TGTGCCAGCAGCACGTTAGCGGGAGGAATCCACGAGCAGTACTTC.

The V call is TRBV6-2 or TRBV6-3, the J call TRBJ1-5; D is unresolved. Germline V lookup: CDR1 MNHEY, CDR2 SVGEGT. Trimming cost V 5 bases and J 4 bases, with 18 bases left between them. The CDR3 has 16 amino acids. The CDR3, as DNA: TGTGCCAGCAGTCCCTTAAAATTAATGACTAATCAGCCCCAGCATTTT. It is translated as CASSPLKLMTNQPQHF.

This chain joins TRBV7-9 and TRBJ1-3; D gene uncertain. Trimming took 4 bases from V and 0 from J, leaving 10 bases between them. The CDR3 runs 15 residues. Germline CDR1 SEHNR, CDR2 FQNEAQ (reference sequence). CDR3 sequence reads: CASSSALLSGNTIYF. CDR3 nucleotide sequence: TGTGCCAGCAGCTCCGCCCTACTCTCTGGAAACACCATATATTTT.

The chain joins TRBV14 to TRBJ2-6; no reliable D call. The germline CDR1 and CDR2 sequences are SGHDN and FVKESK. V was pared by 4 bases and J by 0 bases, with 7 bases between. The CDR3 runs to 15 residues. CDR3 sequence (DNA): TGTGCCAGCAGCCTCCCGCGCTCTGGGGCCAACGTCCTGACTTTC. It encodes CASSLPRSGANVLTF.

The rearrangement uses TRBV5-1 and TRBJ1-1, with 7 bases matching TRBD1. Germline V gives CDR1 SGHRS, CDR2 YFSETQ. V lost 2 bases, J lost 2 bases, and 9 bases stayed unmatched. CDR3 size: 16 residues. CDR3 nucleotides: TGCGCCAGCAGCTTAGGGACAGCACTTTTCAACACTGAAGCTTTCTTT. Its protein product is CASSLGTALFNTEAFF.

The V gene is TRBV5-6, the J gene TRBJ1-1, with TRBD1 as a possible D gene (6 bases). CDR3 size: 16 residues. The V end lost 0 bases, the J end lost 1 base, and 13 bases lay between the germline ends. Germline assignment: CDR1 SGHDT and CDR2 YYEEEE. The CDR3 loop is CASSLASQGRNTEAFF. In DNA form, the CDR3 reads TGTGCCAGCAGCTTGGCCTCACAGGGACGGAACACTGAAGCTTTCTTT.

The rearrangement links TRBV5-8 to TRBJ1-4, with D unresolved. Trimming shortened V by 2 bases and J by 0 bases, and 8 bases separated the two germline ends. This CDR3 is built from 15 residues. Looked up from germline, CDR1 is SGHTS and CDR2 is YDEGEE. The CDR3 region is CASSFGVATNEKLFF. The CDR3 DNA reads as TGTGCCAGCAGCTTTGGGGTTGCAACTAATGAAAAACTGTTTTTT.

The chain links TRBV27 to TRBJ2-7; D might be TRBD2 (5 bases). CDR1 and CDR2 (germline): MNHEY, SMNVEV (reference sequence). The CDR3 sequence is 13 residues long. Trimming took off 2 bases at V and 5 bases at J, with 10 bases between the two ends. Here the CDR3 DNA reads TGTGCCAGCAGTTTAGCCGAGGAGGACGAGCAGTACTTC. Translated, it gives CASSLAEEDEQYF.

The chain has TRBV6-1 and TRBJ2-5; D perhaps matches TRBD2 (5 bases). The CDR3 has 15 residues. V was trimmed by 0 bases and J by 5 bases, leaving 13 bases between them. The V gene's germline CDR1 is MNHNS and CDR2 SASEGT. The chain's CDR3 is CASSEAWTEWETQYF. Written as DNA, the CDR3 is TGTGCCAGCAGTGAAGCCTGGACTGAATGGGAGACCCAGTACTTC.

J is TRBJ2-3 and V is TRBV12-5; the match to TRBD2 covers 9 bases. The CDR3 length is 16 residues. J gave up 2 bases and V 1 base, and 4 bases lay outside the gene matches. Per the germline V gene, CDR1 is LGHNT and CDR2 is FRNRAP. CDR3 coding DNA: TGTGCTAGTGGTTTGGGGACTAGCGCCTTCACAGATACGCAGTATTTT. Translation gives CASGLGTSAFTDTQYF.